The sequence of this T cell receptor beta chain was determined in a study of cytomegalovirus exposure and HLA in healthy donors. Study summary: Early release data held 80 million to 100 million unique TCRs from HLA-typed donors. Points from the study as a whole: Later findings reportedly placed an Asian-associated ancestry cluster below the approximately 700-donor mean for N-insertions. A later analysis linked a missense variant in DCLRE1C to the trimming of TCR beta V and J genes. Most sequenced TCRs were rare (though some public TCRs occurred in many donors).

With regard to this clone: Its antigen is not identified.

Trimming took 2 bases from V and 4 from J; bases not matched to a gene: 8. CDR1 is MNHNY, CDR2 SVGAGI, per germline (reference sequence). This CDR3 is built from 16 residues. A multiplex PCR was run with 60 Vbeta primers and 13 Jbeta primers. Sequencing used immunoSEQ multiplex PCR; TCRdb keeps in-frame clones, though not all of them. The sample holds some 150,000 clones; 60% to 85% are singletons and the top ten take 1.8%. Material for sequencing was PBMCs. The TCR originated in a female donor in good health and CMV-seropositive. The rearrangement links TRBV6-6 to TRBJ2-5; TRBD2 agrees at 9 bases. CDR3 nucleotides: TGTGCCAGCAGTTACAGCGGGAGGACCCCCCTAGAGACCCAGTACTTC. Translating gives CASSYSGRTPLETQYF.